The clone carrying this TCR beta chain was detected a few times. What it recognizes is unknown. For sequencing, patients were chosen who had shown expansion of CD8+CD57+ cells by flow cytometry. Everyone among the patients had severe acquired aplastic anemia. Germline assignment: CDR1 SQVTM and CDR2 ANQGSEA. This CDR3 has 12 residues. With 6 bases clipped from V and 7 bases from J, the junction kept 3 bases outside the gene matches. The template used for profiling TCR beta VDJ and CDR3 was genomic DNA. In TCRdb, the reads were re-called with MiXCR into one record per CDR3 protein. The table includes 200,000 to 250,000 distinct CDR3 sequences, roughly two thirds detected once. These data originate in a study of CD8+CD57+ T cells in acquired aplastic anemia. Regarding the study as a whole: Significance was not reached for CD8+ Simpson's diversity between patients and controls.

This sequence originates from a human donor with aplastic anemia. This sequence joins TRBV29-1 and TRBJ1-6, with TRBD1 matching over 7 bases. The material sequenced was sorted CD4+, CD8+, or CD8+CD57+ T cells (not recorded which) from PBMCs. The CDR3 here is CSVRGENSPLHF. CDR3 DNA: TGCAGCGTCAGGGGGGAGAATTCACCCCTCCACTTT.